This T cell receptor (beta chain) emerged from a study of identical twins. Study-wide findings and caveats: Excess sharing between twins was weaker in beta out-of-frame sequences. Modeled out-of-frame TCR alpha sharing in monozygotic twins fell below observed levels.

With template switching, a universal primer site was added, and the cDNA carried unique molecular identifiers. TCRdb recomputed calls from the 5' RACE reads with MiXCR, one row per CDR3 protein. The profile shows more than 600,000 distinct CDR3 sequences, roughly 20% of them singletons. Healthy Caucasian donors formed the entire cohort. As regards this clonotype: The antigen is undetermined.

This CDR3 region has 15 residues. V lost 0 bases and J lost 0, with 8 bases in between. The same specimen was also included in a second study, on T cells expressing NK-cell markers.

The receptor was derived from a woman aged 18-29 years in good health. Source material: PBMCs. The chain is built from TRBV12-3 or TRBV12-4 and TRBJ1-2; D gene uncertain. CDR3 nucleotide sequence: TGTGCCAGCAGTTTAGCGGATAACCCTAACTATGGCTACACCTTC. As protein: CASSLADNPNYGYTF.